These T cell receptor beta chains were read from a single sample in a study of control samples from healthy donors and cancer patients. Assay: immunoSEQ multiplex PCR; the TCRdb copy retains only in-frame clones and omits some. The sample records roughly 100,000 clones, 92% being singletons. The sample taken for sequencing was blood. These receptors all come from a woman in her late teens or twenties in good health. The CDR3 runs from the conserved cysteine through the conserved F or W. A D gene is named only where the DNA matches it firmly. Clone size is given for some rows only: seen once, a few or many times, or a class if the clone is expanded.

TGCGCCAGCAGCCCACTCGGGGTCGGGGGTCAGCCCCAGCATTTT,CASSPLGVGGQPQHF,-,TRBJ1-5,-,TRBV4-1
TGCGCCAGCAGCTTGTACACCAACTATGGCTACACCTTC,CASSLYTNYGYTF,-,TRBJ1-2,once,TRBV5-1
TGTGCCAGCAGTTTAAAGGTTCAGCCCCAGCATTTT,CASSLKVQPQHF,-,TRBJ1-5,-,TRBV28
TGCGCCAGCAGCCGGCAGACTAGCGGGAGCCCCCCGTTCTTC,CASSRQTSGSPPFF,TRBD2,TRBJ2-1,-,TRBV5-1
TGTGCCAGCAGCTTCGGCCCAGGGACAGCCAATCAGCCCCAGCATTTT,CASSFGPGTANQPQHF,TRBD1,TRBJ1-5,-,TRBV11-2
TGCGCCAGCAGCTTCGATCTCTGGGGCACCGGGGAGCTGTTTTTT,CASSFDLWGTGELFF,-,TRBJ2-2,-,TRBV5-1
TGTGCCAGCAGCCAAGACAGGGAGCACCCCTACGAGCAGTACTTC,CASSQDREHPYEQYF,-,TRBJ2-7,-,TRBV3-1/TRBV3-2
TGTGCCAGCAGTTTATTGGGGGTCGCGGGTTCACCCCTCCACTTT,CASSLLGVAGSPLHF,-,TRBJ1-6,-,TRBV28
TGTGCCAGCAGTTCCCGGGACACAATTTACCGCGGGGATGGCTACACCTTC,CASSSRDTIYRGDGYTF,-,TRBJ1-2,-,TRBV2
TGTGCCAGCAGCTCCCGACAGGAAACTGAAGCTTTCTTT,CASSSRQETEAFF,-,TRBJ1-1,-,TRBV7-3
TGCGCCAGCAGCTTGGGGCGGGCCTTCAGCACAGATACGCAGTATTTT,CASSLGRAFSTDTQYF,-,TRBJ2-3,-,TRBV5-1
TGTGCCAGCAGCCGGGGACTAGCGGGAGTCAATGAGCAGTTCTTC,CASSRGLAGVNEQFF,TRBD2,TRBJ2-1,-,TRBV7-3
TGTGCCAGCAGCTTAATGACGGGGTCCTACGAGCAGTACTTC,CASSLMTGSYEQYF,-,TRBJ2-7,-,TRBV7-2
TGTGCCAGCAGCGTCCTCACGTTGGTGTATGGCTACACCTTC,CASSVLTLVYGYTF,-,TRBJ1-2,-,TRBV9
TGCGCCAGCAGCTTGGAGGGACTAGCCTACGAGCAGTACTTC,CASSLEGLAYEQYF,TRBD2,TRBJ2-7,-,TRBV5-1
TGTGCCAGTAGTATAGATCCCGACAGGGACCAGGGGGCCAAAAACATTCAGTACTTC,CASSIDPDRDQGAKNIQYF,TRBD1,TRBJ2-4,-,TRBV19
TGTGCCACCAGCAGAACAGGCTCTGGGGCCAACGTCCTGACTTTC,CATSRTGSGANVLTF,-,TRBJ2-6,-,TRBV15
TGTGCCAGCCAAGGGATTAACTATGGCTACACCTTC,CASQGINYGYTF,-,TRBJ1-2,-,TRBV6-5
TGCGCCAGCAGCTTGGTTCTGGACTACGAGCAGTACTTC,CASSLVLDYEQYF,-,TRBJ2-7,-,TRBV5-1
TGTGCCAGCAGCCCGGACGTGCGGGACAGGGAGCTGTTTTTT,CASSPDVRDRELFF,-,TRBJ2-2,-,TRBV9
TGTGCCAGCAGCCCCCGCTATCCCCATGGGTGGGAAGCGGGGACACATAACACAGATACGCAGTATTTT,CASSPRYPHGWEAGTHNTDTQYF,-,TRBJ2-3,-,TRBV7-8
TGTGCCAGCAGCGAGGGACAGACCATGAACACTGAAGCTTTCTTT,CASSEGQTMNTEAFF,TRBD1,TRBJ1-1,-,TRBV2
TGCGCCAGCAGCCAAGAAGCTACAGTCTCTGGAAACACCATATATTTT,CASSQEATVSGNTIYF,-,TRBJ1-3,-,TRBV4-1
TGTGCCAGCCTTCAATATGGACTAGCGGGGGGGCAGGCCAAAAACATTCAGTACTTC,CASLQYGLAGGQAKNIQYF,TRBD2,TRBJ2-4,-,TRBV2
TGCGCCAGCAGCGCACTCGGCAGGACCTTTTCACCCCTCCACTTT,CASSALGRTFSPLHF,-,TRBJ1-6,-,TRBV25-1